The T cell receptor (beta chain) under discussion was sequenced for a study of T-cell memory formation after mild COVID-19. Study-wide findings and caveats: For contracting clones, CD4+ ones sat mainly in CM and EM, CD8+ in EMRA. CD4/CD8 balance characterized clones contracting day 15 to 85, and CD4+ skew characterized later expanders.

Germline V gene lookup returns CDR1 MNHEY and CDR2 SMNVEV (reference sequence). V was cut by 5 bases and J by 0 bases, with 7 bases left in between. CDR3 size: 13 residues. Notes on this clonotype: The antigen is undetermined.

Using constant-segment primers, 5'RACE produced TCR alpha and TCR beta cDNA libraries carrying sample barcodes and UMIs. TCRdb re-analysed the 5' RACE reads in MiXCR, keeping a single row per CDR3 protein. The sample lists some 120,000 distinct CDR3 sequences, approximately 15% occurring once. This TCR derives from a man younger than 35 who had mild COVID-19 (a few samples of this study predate the infection). Cell type and time point are not known. This sequence joins TRBV27 and TRBJ1-1; possibly TRBD1 for D (6 bases). The sample comprised PBMCs or a T cell subset sorted from them (not recorded which). The CDR3 DNA reads as TGTGCCAGCAGTAGGACAGTGAACACTGAAGCTTTCTTT. It encodes CASSRTVNTEAFF.